Listed here are 20 T cell receptor beta chains from one sample, sequenced in a study of cytomegalovirus exposure and HLA in healthy donors. The table came from immunoSEQ multiplex PCR; TCRdb's copy has only in-frame clones and leaves some out. The top ten clones hold 1% of a sample with about 71,000 clones, approximately 94% of them seen once. The sample consisted of PBMCs. Receptors originate from a woman younger than 30 in good health and CMV-seronegative.

This chain uses TRBV5-8 with TRBJ2-1; 10 bases align to TRBD2. V trimming: 2 bases; J trimming: 2 bases; junction bases outside the gene matches: 4. CDR1 is SGHTS, CDR2 YDEGEE, per germline. This CDR3 is 16 amino acids long. The CDR3 region has the DNA TGTGCCAGCAGCTTCCGGACTAGCGGACCCTACAATGAGCAGTTCTTC. This codes for CASSFRTSGPYNEQFF.

The V call is TRBV4-1, the J call TRBJ2-4, with TRBD2 matching over 13 bases. V shed 4 bases and J 1 base; nucleotides not matched to a gene: 4. Germline V gives CDR1 MGHRA, CDR2 YSYEKL. This CDR3 has 17 amino acids. This chain's CDR3 is CASSLGLAGVAKNIQYF. The CDR3 coding sequence is TGCGCCAGCAGCCTTGGACTAGCGGGAGTTGCCAAAAACATTCAGTACTTC.

The chain employs TRBV27 and TRBJ1-5, with a weak D call TRBD1 (6 bases). Germline values: CDR1 MNHEY, CDR2 SMNVEV (reference sequence). The V and J ends lost 8 bases and 4 bases respectively, with 12 bases between them. The CDR3 runs to 13 residues. CDR3 sequence reads: CASGGRGNQPQHF. DNA of the CDR3: TGTGCCAGCGGGGGCAGGGGTAATCAGCCCCAGCATTTT.

The chain is built from TRBV18 and TRBJ2-7; D gene uncertain. The CDR3 is 12 amino acids. V was cut by 3 bases and J by 6 bases, with 9 bases left in between. Germline CDR1 is KGHSH and CDR2 is LQKENI. CDR3: CASSPTGGEQYF. CDR3 in DNA: TGTGCCAGCTCACCTACGGGTGGCGAGCAGTACTTC.

The V and J genes are TRBV5-1 and TRBJ1-1; D uncertain. CDR3 size: 12 residues. CDR1 and CDR2 from the germline V gene are SGHRS and YFSETQ. V lost 0 bases and J 8 bases, leaving 8 bases between the germline ends. The CDR3 is CASSLASEEAFF. The CDR3 nucleotides read TGCGCCAGCAGCTTGGCATCAGAAGAAGCTTTCTTT.

This chain joins TRBV7-3 and TRBJ2-3; TRBD2 aligns across 11 bases. The CDR3 is 14 amino acids. Germline trimming cut 2 bases from V and 7 bases from J; bases unmatched to any gene: 2. CDR1 is SGHTA, CDR2 FQGTGA, per germline. The CDR3 region is CASSLGLAGYTQYF. The CDR3 DNA sequence: TGTGCCAGCAGCTTAGGACTAGCGGGTTATACGCAGTATTTT.

The V call is TRBV10-3, the J call TRBJ1-5; TRBD1 might be the D (6 bases). V was shortened by 3 bases and J by 5 bases, with 20 bases between the two germline ends. Germline loops: CDR1 ENHRY, CDR2 SYGVKD. The CDR3 contains 17 residues. CDR3 DNA sequence: TGTGCCATCAGTGACCCGGACAGCGGAACCTTCTATCAGCCCCAGCATTTT. Translation gives CAISDPDSGTFYQPQHF.

This clone appeared a single time. The chain recombines TRBV10-3 with TRBJ2-2; 14 bases match TRBD2. CDR1 and CDR2 (germline): ENHRY, SYGVKD. This CDR3 comprises 16 residues. V was clipped by 7 bases and J by 6 bases; unmatched bases: 7. The CDR3 loop reads CAITGLAGGNAGELFF. The CDR3 region has the DNA TGTGCCATCACTGGACTAGCGGGAGGTAACGCCGGGGAGCTGTTTTTT.

The genes are TRBV6-1 and TRBJ1-2, with 9 bases identical to TRBD1. CDR1 is MNHNS, CDR2 SASEGT, per germline. Trimming cost V 5 bases and J 4 bases; bases outside gene matches: 5. The CDR3 is 14 residues long. Here the CDR3 DNA reads TGTGCCAGCAGTCCAGGACAGGGGACCTATGGCTACACCTTC. It yields the protein CASSPGQGTYGYTF.

The J gene is TRBJ1-1, the V gene TRBV10-3; D is ambiguous. V gave up 4 bases and J gave up 4 bases, with 13 bases separating them. CDR1 is ENHRY and CDR2 is SYGVKD in the germline V gene. This CDR3 has 14 residues. Written as DNA, the CDR3 is TGTGCCATCAGTGCTCCAAATCGGGGCACTGAAGCTTTCTTT. This translates into CAISAPNRGTEAFF.

The chain links TRBV6-5 to TRBJ1-3; D is ambiguous. CDR1 and CDR2 from the germline V gene are MNHEY and SVGAGI. Trimming pared 4 bases from V and 4 bases from J, leaving 11 bases between. CDR3 length: 14 amino acids. As DNA, the CDR3 is TGTGCCAGCAGTTCCGGCGGGGTAGGAAACACCATATATTTT. This codes for CASSSGGVGNTIYF.

This clone was seen a single time. The genes are TRBV4-3 and TRBJ2-2; D is perhaps TRBD1 (6 bases). V was trimmed by 1 base and J by 5 bases, leaving 8 bases between them. In germline, CDR1 is LGHNA, CDR2 YSLEER. This CDR3 spans 14 amino acids. The CDR3 spells CASSQVRGTGELFF. Here the CDR3 DNA reads TGCGCCAGCAGCCAAGTAAGGGGGACCGGGGAGCTGTTTTTT.

The V gene is TRBV7-2, the J gene TRBJ2-7; no firm D call. Per the germline V gene, CDR1 is SGHTA and CDR2 is FQGNSA. V was pared by 1 base and J by 12 bases, with 10 bases between. This CDR3 is 11 amino acids long. CDR3: CASSLDYGLYF. The CDR3 DNA is TGTGCCAGCAGCTTAGACTATGGGTTGTACTTC.

V is TRBV6-5 and J is TRBJ2-7, with D possibly matching TRBD1 (6 bases). The CDR3 runs to 13 residues. CDR1 MNHEY and CDR2 SVGAGI come from the germline V gene. The ends were cut back, 8 bases at V and 2 bases at J, with 13 bases in the middle. CDR3 amino acids: CASGPGQTYEQYF. The CDR3 bases are TGTGCCAGCGGACCGGGACAAACCTACGAGCAGTACTTC.

This clone was counted between two and nine times. The chain carries TRBV27 and TRBJ1-2; D is ambiguous. The CDR3 runs 19 residues. V was cut by 0 bases and J by 5 bases, with 25 bases left in between. Germline lookup yields CDR1 MNHEY and CDR2 SMNVEV (reference sequence). For the CDR3, the DNA is TGTGCCAGCAGTTTATCCAAGACGGGATCCCAGCCCGAAGGGTATGGCTACACCTTC. It yields the protein CASSLSKTGSQPEGYGYTF.

The V gene is TRBV4-3, the J gene TRBJ2-6; D unresolved. Germline V gene sequence: CDR1 LGHNA, CDR2 YSLEER. CDR3 size: 15 residues. Trimming removed 0 bases from V and 3 bases from J, with 6 bases in between. CDR3 amino acids: CASSQDSFGANVLTF. The CDR3 DNA follows: TGCGCCAGCAGCCAAGACAGTTTTGGGGCCAACGTCCTGACTTTC.

The rearrangement joins TRBV2 to TRBJ2-7; the match to TRBD1 covers 7 bases. With V trimmed by 8 bases and J by 0 bases, 7 bases remained unmatched. CDR3 length: 14 amino acids. Germline-derived CDR1 and CDR2 are SNHLY and FYNNEI. Written as DNA, the CDR3 is TGTGCCAGCTCACAGGGGCCCTTCTCCTACGAGCAGTACTTC. Its translation: CASSQGPFSYEQYF.

In this sample, this clone turned up once. The chain carries TRBV18 and TRBJ1-1, with 10 bases matching TRBD1. Germline V CDR1 and CDR2: KGHSH, LQKENI. V trimming: 6 bases; J trimming: 11 bases; junction bases outside the gene matches: 9. The CDR3 is made up of 13 amino acids. The CDR3 nucleotides read TGTGCCAGCTCCCCCGGGACAGGGGATTCGGCTTTCTTT. Translating gives CASSPGTGDSAFF.

The chain is built from TRBV28 and TRBJ1-5; a possible D gene is TRBD1 (6 bases). V lost 4 bases, J lost 6 bases, and 13 bases lay in between. Per germline, CDR1 MDHEN and CDR2 SYDVKM. The CDR3 runs 14 residues. The chain's CDR3 is CASSSPGGRQPQHF. CDR3 in DNA: TGTGCCAGCAGTTCGCCGGGGGGGCGTCAGCCCCAGCATTTT.

V usage is TRBV6-5 and J usage is TRBJ1-5; 12 bases match TRBD1. V trimming: 7 bases; J trimming: 7 bases; junction bases outside the gene matches: 8. The CDR3 is 15 residues long. Germline V gene data show CDR1 as MNHEY and CDR2 as SVGAGI. The CDR3 DNA reads as TGTGCCAGCAAGGCCGGGACAGGGGGCCGACAGCCCCAGCATTTT. It specifies CASKAGTGGRQPQHF.